This is a list of T cell receptor beta chains from one sample in a study of shared clonotypes between healthy human individuals. Repertoires were generated with immunoSEQ multiplex PCR, while TCRdb's copy carries only in-frame clones and drops some. The sample yields about 1 million clones, 75% seen once. Sequencing used memory CD4+ T cells sorted from blood. Source of these receptors: a man aged 18 to 29 in good health. Both conserved end residues are part of each CDR3. A D gene is named only where the DNA matches it firmly. Clone size is not always given. Where it is, it says once, few, many or a class for expanded clones.

>TRBD2|TRBJ2-1|TRBV30|few
CAGGAYNEQFF
TGTGCTGGGGGGGCCTACAATGAGCAGTTCTTC
>-|TRBJ2-7|TRBV6-5|-
CASSYSGGTYEQYF
TGTGCCAGCAGTTACTCGGGCGGCACCTACGAGCAGTACTTC
>TRBD1|TRBJ2-5|TRBV9|-
CASSPGQQETQYF
TGTGCCAGCAGCCCGGGACAGCAAGAGACCCAGTACTTC
>-|TRBJ2-7|TRBV5-4|-
CASSPPGQVLGYEQYF
TGTGCCAGCAGCCCCCCCGGTCAGGTCTTGGGGTACGAGCAGTACTTC
>-|TRBJ2-7|TRBV10-2|-
CASSEEGPSYEQYF
TGCGCCAGCAGTGAAGAGGGGCCAAGTTACGAGCAGTACTTC
>-|TRBJ1-5|TRBV5-1|-
CASSTSPDQPQHF
TGCGCCAGCAGTACAAGTCCGGATCAGCCCCAGCATTTT
>-|TRBJ2-2|TRBV18|-
CASSPLTDSGAGELFF
TGTGCCAGCTCACCCCTGACGGACAGTGGGGCCGGGGAGCTGTTTTTT
>TRBD2|TRBJ2-7|TRBV10-2|-
CASGGGPYEQYF
TGCGCCAGTGGCGGGGGGCCCTACGAGCAGTACTTC
>-|TRBJ2-3|TRBV28|-
CASTVGQGTDTQYF
TGTGCCAGCACCGTGGGGCAGGGAACAGATACGCAGTATTTT
>-|TRBJ2-3|TRBV11-2|-
CASSFWRGYTDTQYF
TGTGCCAGCAGCTTCTGGAGGGGATACACAGATACGCAGTATTTT
>-|TRBJ1-6|TRBV19|few
CASSMGVGGGGSPLHF
TGTGCCAGTAGTATGGGAGTCGGAGGGGGAGGCTCACCCCTCCACTTT
>-|TRBJ1-5|TRBV28|-
CASSLRRESQHF
TGTGCCAGCAGTTTACGGCGAGAGTCCCAGCATTTT
>TRBD2|TRBJ2-5|TRBV7-2|-
CASSSGGRAWGETQYF
TGTGCCAGCAGCTCTGGCGGGAGGGCCTGGGGGGAGACCCAGTACTTC
>-|TRBJ2-7|TRBV6-5|-
CASTVGPGSPYEQYF
TGTGCCAGCACTGTAGGGCCTGGGTCCCCCTACGAGCAGTACTTC
>-|TRBJ2-3|TRBV19|-
CASSIGEFVTDTQYF
TGTGCCAGTAGTATAGGCGAGTTTGTCACAGATACGCAGTATTTT
>TRBD2|TRBJ2-7|TRBV5-1|-
CASSLVTSGGGEQYF
TGCGCCAGCAGCTTGGTGACTAGCGGGGGTGGCGAGCAGTACTTC
>TRBD1|TRBJ2-7|TRBV5-4|-
CASSPRTGEGEQYF
TGTGCCAGCAGCCCGAGGACAGGGGAGGGCGAGCAGTACTTC
>-|TRBJ2-2|TRBV7-3|-
CASRSGDTGELFF
TGTGCCAGCAGATCAGGGGACACCGGGGAGCTGTTTTTT
>-|TRBJ1-2|TRBV6-5|-
CASSYSEGSLYGYTF
TGTGCCAGCAGTTACTCCGAGGGCAGCCTGTATGGCTACACCTTC
>-|TRBJ2-1|TRBV5-1|-
CASSPRGLATNYNEQFF
TGCGCCAGCAGCCCACGGGGTCTGGCCACTAACTACAATGAGCAGTTCTTC
>-|TRBJ1-1|TRBV29-1|-
CSAVPQWGESEAFF
TGCAGCGCCGTACCTCAATGGGGGGAGTCAGAAGCTTTCTTT
>-|TRBJ1-4|TRBV7-2|-
CASSPRGTTNEKLFF
TGTGCCAGCAGCCCCAGGGGTACAACTAATGAAAAACTGTTTTTT
>TRBD2|TRBJ2-7|TRBV7-2|-
CASSLAGGPGEQYF
TGTGCCAGCAGCTTAGCGGGAGGGCCGGGGGAGCAGTACTTC
>TRBD1|TRBJ2-7|TRBV6-5|-
CASSYSDRGLGEQYF
TGTGCCAGCAGTTACTCGGACAGGGGGCTAGGGGAGCAGTACTTC
>TRBD1|TRBJ2-7|TRBV7-8|-
CASSRRQGPYEQYF
TGTGCCAGCAGCCGCCGACAGGGCCCCTACGAGCAGTACTTC
>-|TRBJ2-3|TRBV2|-
CASRRENTDTQYF
TGTGCCAGCAGGAGGGAGAACACAGATACGCAGTATTTT
>-|TRBJ2-1|TRBV9|-
CASSQLASSLNEQFF
TGTGCCAGCAGCCAATTAGCGTCGAGCCTCAATGAGCAGTTCTTC
>-|TRBJ2-5|TRBV5-1|-
CASSSQGVETQYF
TGCGCCAGCAGCTCCCAAGGGGTTGAGACCCAGTACTTC